One T cell receptor (beta chain) is described in this entry. The entry originates in a study of shared clonotypes between healthy human individuals. CDR1 is SNHLY, CDR2 FYNNEI, per germline. The CDR3 consists of 15 residues. V was clipped by 4 bases and J by 7 bases, with 17 bases between them. Assay execution proceeded at the deep level. Produced via immunoSEQ multiplex PCR; TCRdb's table is partial and in-frame only. This table has some 1,900,000 clones, approximately 94% appearing once. Naive CD8 cells, CD45RO-negative and positively selected for CCR7, excluded terminally differentiated effector memory CD45RA+ cells.

This sequence joins TRBV2 and TRBJ1-5; unclear D gene. The TCR comes from a man aged 18 to 30 in good health. The sequenced sample was naive CD8+ T cells sorted from blood. The CDR3 loop reads CASSGGLMAQQPQHF. CDR3 bases: TGTGCCAGCAGTGGCGGATTAATGGCACAACAGCCCCAGCATTTT.